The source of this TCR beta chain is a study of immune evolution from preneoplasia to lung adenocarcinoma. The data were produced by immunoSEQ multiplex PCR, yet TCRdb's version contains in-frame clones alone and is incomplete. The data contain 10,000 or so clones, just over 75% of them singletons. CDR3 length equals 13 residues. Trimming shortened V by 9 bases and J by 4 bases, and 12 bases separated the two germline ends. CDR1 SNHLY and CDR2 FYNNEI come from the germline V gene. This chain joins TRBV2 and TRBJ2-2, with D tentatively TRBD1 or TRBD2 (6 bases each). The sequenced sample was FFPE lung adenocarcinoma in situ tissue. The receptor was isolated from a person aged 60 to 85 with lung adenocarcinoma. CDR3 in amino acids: CAREGETTGELFF. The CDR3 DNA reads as TGTGCCAGGGAGGGGGAAACCACCGGGGAGCTGTTTTTT.